This T cell receptor (beta chain) is drawn from a study of OX40 agonist ivuxolimab in advanced cancers. Background on the study: Ivuxolimab, an agonist antibody against OX40 (CD134), was given to patients.

Method: immunoSEQ multiplex PCR; TCRdb's copy keeps in-frame clones and lacks some. The profile shows tens of thousands of clones, 70% to 90% of them singletons. Baseline, cycle 4 day 1, and cycle 7 day 1 were the blood sampling points. Note on this clone: Its specificity is unknown.

Germline V gene lookup returns CDR1 MGHRA and CDR2 YSYEKL. This CDR3 contains 14 residues. With 5 bases clipped from V and 5 bases from J, the junction kept 4 bases outside the gene matches. Study-level points and caveats: CD8+ T cells averaged more expanded clones than CD4+. Both blood CD4+ and CD8+ T cells showed clonal growth by week 6 at 0.1 to 3.0 mg/kg.

The receptor comes from an adult with an advanced solid tumor such as melanoma, head and neck, liver or kidney cancer. The material was CD4+ or CD8+ T cells sorted from blood, obtained in a trial of the OX40 agonist ivuxolimab. The chain has TRBV4-1 and TRBJ1-4; 8 bases align to TRBD1. The CDR3 loop reads CASSAQGGNEKLFF. CDR3 bases: TGCGCCAGCAGCGCACAGGGGGGGAATGAAAAACTGTTTTTT.